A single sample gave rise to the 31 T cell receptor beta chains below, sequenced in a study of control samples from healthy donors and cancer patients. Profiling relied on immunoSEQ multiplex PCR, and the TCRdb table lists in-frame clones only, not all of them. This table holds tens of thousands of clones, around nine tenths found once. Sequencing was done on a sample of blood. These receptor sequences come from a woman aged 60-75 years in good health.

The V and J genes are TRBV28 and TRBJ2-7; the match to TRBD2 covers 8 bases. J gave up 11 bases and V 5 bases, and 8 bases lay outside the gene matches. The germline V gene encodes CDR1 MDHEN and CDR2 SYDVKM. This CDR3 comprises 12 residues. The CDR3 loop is CASSPGLVEEYF. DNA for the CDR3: TGTGCCAGCAGTCCGGGACTAGTTGAGGAGTACTTC.

CDR3 in amino acids: CATPVCGTGVQETQYF. In DNA, the CDR3 is TGTGCCACCCCTGTCTGTGGGACAGGGGTCCAAGAGACCCAGTACTTC. The chain links TRBV19 to TRBJ2-5; 10 bases fit TRBD1. Losses at the gene ends were 10 bases for V and 1 base for J; bases not matched to a gene: 12. The length of the CDR3 is 16 residues. Germline CDR1 LNHDA, CDR2 SQIVND (reference sequence).

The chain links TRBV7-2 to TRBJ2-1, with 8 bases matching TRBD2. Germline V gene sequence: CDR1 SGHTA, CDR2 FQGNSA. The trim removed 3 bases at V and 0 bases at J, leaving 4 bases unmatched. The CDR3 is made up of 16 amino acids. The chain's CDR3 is CASSFRLAHSYNEQFF. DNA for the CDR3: TGTGCCAGCAGCTTTAGACTAGCGCACTCCTACAATGAGCAGTTCTTC.

The CDR3, as DNA: TGTGCCAGCAGTTCCTGGACGGTGAACACCGGGGAGCTGTTTTTT. Protein sequence: CASSSWTVNTGELFF. The J gene is TRBJ2-2, the V gene TRBV28; D unclear. Germline V gene data show CDR1 as MDHEN and CDR2 as SYDVKM. Deletions cut 4 bases from V and 1 base from J, with 10 bases between. This CDR3 has 15 residues. Using reference TRBV28 and TRBJ2-2 for the parts outside the CDR3, the full variable domain is DVKVTQSSRYLVKRTGEKVFLECVQDMDHENMFWYRQDPGLGLRLIYFSYDVKMKEKGDIPEGYSVSREKKERFSLILESASTNQTSMYLCASSSWTVNTGELFFGEGSRLTVL.

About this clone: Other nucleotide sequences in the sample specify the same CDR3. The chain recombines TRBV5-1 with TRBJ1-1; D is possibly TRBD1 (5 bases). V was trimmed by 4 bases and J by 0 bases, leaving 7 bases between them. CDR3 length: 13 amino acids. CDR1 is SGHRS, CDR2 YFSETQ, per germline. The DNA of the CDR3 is TGCGCCAGCAGCCCGGGGGTGAACACTGAAGCTTTCTTT. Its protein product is CASSPGVNTEAFF. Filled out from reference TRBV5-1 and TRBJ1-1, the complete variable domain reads KAGVTQTPRYLIKTRGQQVTLSCSPISGHRSVSWYQQTPGQGLQFLFEYFSETQRNKGNFPGRFSGRQFSNSRSEMNVSTLELGDSALYLCASSPGVNTEAFFGQGTRLTVV.

In DNA, the CDR3 is TGTGCCAGCAGCTTTAGCGGGAGTCAAGAGACCCAGTACTTC. It translates to CASSFSGSQETQYF. The rearrangement joins TRBV11-2 to TRBJ2-5; TRBD2 matches at 9 bases. Germline CDR1 and CDR2: SGHAT and FQNNGV. The CDR3 is 14 amino acids. J was trimmed by 2 bases and V by 3 bases; bases with no gene match: 1.

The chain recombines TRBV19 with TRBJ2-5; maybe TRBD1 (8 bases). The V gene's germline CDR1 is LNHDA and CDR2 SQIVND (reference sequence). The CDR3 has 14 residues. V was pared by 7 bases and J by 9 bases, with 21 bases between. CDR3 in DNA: TGTGCCAGTACCCATAGGGCCACAGGGGGGGCCCAGTACTTC. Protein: CASTHRATGGAQYF. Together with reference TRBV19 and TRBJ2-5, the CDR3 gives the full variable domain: DGGITQSPKYLFRKEGQNVTLSCEQNLNHDAMYWYRQDPGQGLRLIYYSQIVNDFQKGDIAEGYSVSREKKESFPLTVTSAQKNPTAFYLCASTHRATGGAQYFGPGTRLLVL.

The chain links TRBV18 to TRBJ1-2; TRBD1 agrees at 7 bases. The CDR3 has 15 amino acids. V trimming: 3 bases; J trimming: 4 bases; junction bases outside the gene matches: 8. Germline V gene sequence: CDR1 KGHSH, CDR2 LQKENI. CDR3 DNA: TGTGCCAGCTCACCGGCGGAAGGGGGCTTCTATGGCTACACCTTC. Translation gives CASSPAEGGFYGYTF. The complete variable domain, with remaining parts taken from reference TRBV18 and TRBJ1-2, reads NAGVMQNPRHLVRRRGQEARLRCSPMKGHSHVYWYRQLPEEGLKFMVYLQKENIIDESGMPKERFSAEFPKEGPSILRIQQVVRGDSAAYFCASSPAEGGFYGYTFGSGTRLTVV.

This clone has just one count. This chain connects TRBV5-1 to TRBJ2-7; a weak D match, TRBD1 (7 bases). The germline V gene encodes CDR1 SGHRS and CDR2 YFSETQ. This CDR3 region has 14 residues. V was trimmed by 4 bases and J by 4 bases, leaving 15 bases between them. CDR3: CASSPGGGIYEQYF. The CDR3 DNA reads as TGCGCCAGCAGCCCCGGAGGGGGCATTTACGAGCAGTACTTC.

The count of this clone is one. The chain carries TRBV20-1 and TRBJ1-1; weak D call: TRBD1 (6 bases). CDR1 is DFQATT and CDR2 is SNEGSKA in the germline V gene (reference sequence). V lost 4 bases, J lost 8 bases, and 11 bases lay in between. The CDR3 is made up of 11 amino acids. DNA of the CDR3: TGCAGTGCTACCTCACAGGGCGAAGCTTTCTTT. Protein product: CSATSQGEAFF.

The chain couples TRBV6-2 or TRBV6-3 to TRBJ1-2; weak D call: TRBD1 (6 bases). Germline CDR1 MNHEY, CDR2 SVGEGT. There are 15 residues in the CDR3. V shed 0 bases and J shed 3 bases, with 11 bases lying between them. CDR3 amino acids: CASSYSYREHYGYTF. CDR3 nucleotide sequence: TGTGCCAGCAGTTACTCTTACAGGGAACACTATGGCTACACCTTC.

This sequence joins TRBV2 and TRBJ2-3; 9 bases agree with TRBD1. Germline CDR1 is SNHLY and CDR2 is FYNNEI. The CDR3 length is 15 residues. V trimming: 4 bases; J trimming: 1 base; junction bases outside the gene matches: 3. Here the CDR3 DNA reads TGTGCCAGCAGTGGAAGGACAGGGGGCACAGATACGCAGTATTTT. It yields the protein CASSGRTGGTDTQYF.

CDR3 nucleotide sequence: TGTGCCAGCAGTTCCCCCCGCGAGGGGATCTCAAACACCATATATTTT. It translates to CASSSPREGISNTIYF. The chain combines TRBV28 with TRBJ1-3; a weak D match, TRBD1 (5 bases). Looked up from germline, CDR1 is MDHEN and CDR2 is SYDVKM. This CDR3 is built from 16 residues. Trimming removed 4 bases at V and 6 bases at J, with 19 bases between.

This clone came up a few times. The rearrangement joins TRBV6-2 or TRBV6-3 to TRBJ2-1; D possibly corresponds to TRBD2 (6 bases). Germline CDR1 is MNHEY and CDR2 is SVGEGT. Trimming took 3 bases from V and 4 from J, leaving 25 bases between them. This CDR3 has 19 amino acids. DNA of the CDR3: TGTGCCAGCAGTTATCGGGGGTTGCGCTCAACACTCCAATACAATGAGCAGTTCTTC. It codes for CASSYRGLRSTLQYNEQFF.

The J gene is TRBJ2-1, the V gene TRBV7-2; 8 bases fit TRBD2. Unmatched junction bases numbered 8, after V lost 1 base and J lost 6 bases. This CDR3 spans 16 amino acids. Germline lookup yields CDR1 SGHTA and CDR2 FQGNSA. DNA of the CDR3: TGTGCCAGCAGCTTAGAAGCATTAGCGGGGTTCAATGAGCAGTTCTTC. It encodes CASSLEALAGFNEQFF.

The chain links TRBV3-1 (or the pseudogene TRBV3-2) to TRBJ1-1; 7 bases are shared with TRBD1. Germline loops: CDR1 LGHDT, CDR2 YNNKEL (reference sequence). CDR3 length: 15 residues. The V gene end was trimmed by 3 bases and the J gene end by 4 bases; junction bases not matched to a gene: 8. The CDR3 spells CASSHAGGRVTEAFF. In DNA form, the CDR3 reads TGTGCCAGCAGCCACGCAGGGGGTCGGGTCACTGAAGCTTTCTTT.

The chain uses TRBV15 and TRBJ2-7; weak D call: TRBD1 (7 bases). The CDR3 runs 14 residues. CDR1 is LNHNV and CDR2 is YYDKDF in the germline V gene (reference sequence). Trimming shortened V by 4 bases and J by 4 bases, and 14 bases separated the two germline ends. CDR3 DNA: TGTGCCACCAGCAAAGGTTCAGGGGGGTACGAGCAGTACTTC. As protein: CATSKGSGGYEQYF. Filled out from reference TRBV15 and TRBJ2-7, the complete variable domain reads DAMVIQNPRYQVTQFGKPVTLSCSQTLNHNVMYWYQQKSSQAPKLLFHYYDKDFNNEADTPDNFQSRRPNTSFCFLDIRSPGLGDTAMYLCATSKGSGGYEQYFGPGTRLTVT.

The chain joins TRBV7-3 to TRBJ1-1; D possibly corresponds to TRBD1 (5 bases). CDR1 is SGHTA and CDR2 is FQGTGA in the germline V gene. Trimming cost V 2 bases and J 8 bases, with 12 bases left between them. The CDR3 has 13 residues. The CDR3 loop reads CASSLLAGTEAFF. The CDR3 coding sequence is TGTGCCAGCAGCTTACTTGCTGGGACCGAAGCTTTCTTT. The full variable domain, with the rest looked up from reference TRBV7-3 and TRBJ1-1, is GAGVSQTPSNKVTEKGKYVELRCDPISGHTALYWYRQSLGQGPEFLIYFQGTGAADDSGLPNDRFFAVRPEGSVSTLKIQRTERGDSAVYLCASSLLAGTEAFFGQGTRLTVV.

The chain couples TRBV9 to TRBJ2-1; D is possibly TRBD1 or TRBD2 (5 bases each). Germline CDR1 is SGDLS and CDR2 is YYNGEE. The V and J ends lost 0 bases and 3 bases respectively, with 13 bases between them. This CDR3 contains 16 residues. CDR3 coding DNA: TGTGCCAGCAGCGTAGGCGCCGGGACCGTCTACAATGAGCAGTTCTTC. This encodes CASSVGAGTVYNEQFF.

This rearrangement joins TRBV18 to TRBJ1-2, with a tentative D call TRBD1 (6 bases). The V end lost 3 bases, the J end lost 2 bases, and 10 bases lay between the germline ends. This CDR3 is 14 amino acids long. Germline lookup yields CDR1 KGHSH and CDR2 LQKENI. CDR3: CASSPGAGNYGYTF. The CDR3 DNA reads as TGTGCCAGCTCACCGGGGGCAGGGAACTATGGCTACACCTTC.

The CDR3 reads CASSISGNTGELFF. Here the CDR3 DNA reads TGCGCCAGCAGTATTTCGGGCAACACCGGGGAGCTGTTTTTT. The rearrangement joins TRBV10-1 to TRBJ2-2; D gene unclear. Germline CDR1 WNHNN, CDR2 SYGVQD (reference sequence). V was clipped by 5 bases and J by 2 bases, with 9 bases between them. The CDR3 has 14 residues.

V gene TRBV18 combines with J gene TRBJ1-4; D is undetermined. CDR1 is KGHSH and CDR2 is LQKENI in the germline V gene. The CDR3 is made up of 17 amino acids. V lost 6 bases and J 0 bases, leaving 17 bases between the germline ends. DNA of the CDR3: TGTGCCAGCTCCGAAGGACCGCAACCCGCAACTAATGAAAAACTGTTTTTT. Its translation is CASSEGPQPATNEKLFF.

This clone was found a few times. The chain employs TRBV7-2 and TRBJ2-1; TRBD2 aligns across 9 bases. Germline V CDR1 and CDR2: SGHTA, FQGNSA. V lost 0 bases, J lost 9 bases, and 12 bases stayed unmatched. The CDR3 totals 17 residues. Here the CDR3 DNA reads TGTGCCAGCAGCTTAGCATCTTCGCGGGGGGGGCTTGGTGAGCAGTTCTTC. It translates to CASSLASSRGGLGEQFF. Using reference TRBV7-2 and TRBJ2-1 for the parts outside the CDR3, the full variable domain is GAGVSQSPSNKVTEKGKDVELRCDPISGHTALYWYRQSLGQGLEFLIYFQGNSAPDKSGLPSDRFSAERTGGSVSTLTIQRTQQEDSAVYLCASSLASSRGGLGEQFFGPGTRLTVL.

In DNA, the CDR3 is TGTGCCAGCAGTGAAAGAGTTCAAGCTTTCTTT. Amino acid sequence: CASSERVQAFF. The rearrangement links TRBV6-1 to TRBJ1-1; no firm D call. The length of the CDR3 is 11 residues. Per the germline V gene, CDR1 is MNHNS and CDR2 is SASEGT. The V end lost 2 bases, the J end lost 9 bases, and 7 bases lay between the germline ends.

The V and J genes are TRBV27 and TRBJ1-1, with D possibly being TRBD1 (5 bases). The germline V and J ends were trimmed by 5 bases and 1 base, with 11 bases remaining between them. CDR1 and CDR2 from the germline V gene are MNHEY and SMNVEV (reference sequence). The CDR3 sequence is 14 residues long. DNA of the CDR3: TGTGCCAGCAGTGCGATAGGGGCGAACACTGAAGCTTTCTTT. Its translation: CASSAIGANTEAFF.

CDR3 in DNA: TGTGCCAGCAGCTTAGGAGGCGACAGGGGGCATGAGCAGTACTTC. It yields the protein CASSLGGDRGHEQYF. This chain connects TRBV11-3 to TRBJ2-7; 10 bases are shared with TRBD1. This CDR3 comprises 15 residues. In germline, CDR1 is SGHNT, CDR2 YENEEA. The J segment lost 7 bases and the V segment lost 1 base, leaving 7 bases of the junction unmatched.

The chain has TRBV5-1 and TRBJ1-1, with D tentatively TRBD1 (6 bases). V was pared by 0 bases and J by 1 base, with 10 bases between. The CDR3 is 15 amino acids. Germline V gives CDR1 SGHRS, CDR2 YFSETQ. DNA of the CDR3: TGCGCCAGCAGCTTGGACGGACAGAAGAACACTGAAGCTTTCTTT. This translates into CASSLDGQKNTEAFF.

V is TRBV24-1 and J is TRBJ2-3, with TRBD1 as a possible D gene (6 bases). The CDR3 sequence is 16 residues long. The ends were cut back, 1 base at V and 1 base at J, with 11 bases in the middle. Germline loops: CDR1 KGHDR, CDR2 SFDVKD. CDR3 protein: CATSDFGRGGTDTQYF. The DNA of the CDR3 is TGTGCCACCAGTGATTTCGGCAGGGGAGGCACAGATACGCAGTATTTT.

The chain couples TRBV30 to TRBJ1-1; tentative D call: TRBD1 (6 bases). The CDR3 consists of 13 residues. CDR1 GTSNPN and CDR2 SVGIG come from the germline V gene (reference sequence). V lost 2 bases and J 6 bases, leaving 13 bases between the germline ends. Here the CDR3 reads CAWSYRVMAEAFF. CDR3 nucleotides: TGTGCCTGGAGTTACAGGGTAATGGCTGAAGCTTTCTTT.

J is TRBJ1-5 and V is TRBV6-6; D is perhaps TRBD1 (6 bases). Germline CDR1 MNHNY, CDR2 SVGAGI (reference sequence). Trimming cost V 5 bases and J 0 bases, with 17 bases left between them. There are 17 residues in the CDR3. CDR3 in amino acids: CASSPDGGRNSNQPQHF. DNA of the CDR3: TGTGCCAGCAGTCCCGATGGGGGCAGGAATAGCAATCAGCCCCAGCATTTT.

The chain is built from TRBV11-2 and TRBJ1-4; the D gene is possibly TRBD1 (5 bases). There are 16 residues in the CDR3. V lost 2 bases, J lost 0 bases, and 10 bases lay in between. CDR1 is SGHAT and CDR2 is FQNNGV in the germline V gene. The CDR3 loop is CASSLTQGTTNEKLFF. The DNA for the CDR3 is TGTGCCAGCAGCTTAACCCAGGGTACAACTAATGAAAAACTGTTTTTT.